These 22 T cell receptor beta chains were sequenced from one sample in a study of post-analysis software for immune sequencing data. Study-wide findings and caveats: TRBV segments more frequent in patients than in controls numbered several and included TRBV5-6, TRBV5-1 and TRBV20-1.

Their target antigens are unknown. Sequencing libraries made from TCR beta cDNA carried unique molecular identifiers. TCRdb independently ran MiXCR on the PCR reads; one entry per CDR3 protein. The table records about 540,000 distinct CDR3 sequences, approximately 31% of them present only once. Sequences were obtained from blood. The receptor source for this set is a girl younger than 18 with multiple sclerosis.

In its sample, this clonotype was seen a few times. The V gene is TRBV5-4, the J gene TRBJ1-1; unclear D gene. V dropped 4 bases and J dropped 1 base, with 11 bases sitting between them. The germline V gene encodes CDR1 SGHNT and CDR2 YYREEE (reference sequence). The CDR3 runs to 14 residues. The CDR3 DNA reads as TGTGCCAGCAGCCTAACATACGGGAACACTGAAGCTTTCTTT. Translating it yields CASSLTYGNTEAFF.

This clonotype has only a few counts. V gene TRBV9 combines with J gene TRBJ2-3; 9 bases fit TRBD2. CDR1 SGDLS and CDR2 YYNGEE come from the germline V gene. CDR3 size: 16 residues. Trimming cost V 3 bases and J 3 bases; bases outside gene matches: 8. For the CDR3, the DNA is TGTGCCAGCAGCGCGATAGCGGGGGTAGGGACAGATACGCAGTATTTT. It yields the protein CASSAIAGVGTDTQYF.

The rearrangement joins TRBV10-2 to TRBJ2-3, with TRBD2 identical over 12 bases. The germline CDR1 and CDR2 sequences are WSHSY and SAAADI. V was pared by 8 bases and J by 5 bases, with 8 bases of the junction left unmatched. The CDR3 loop spans 15 amino acids. CDR3 region: CASGFSSGGGDTQYF. Written as DNA, the CDR3 is TGCGCCAGCGGATTCTCTAGCGGGGGGGGAGATACGCAGTATTTT.

About this clonotype itself: Given a much more abundant clone one base away, this may be a read error. The V gene is TRBV29-1, the J gene TRBJ2-4, with D perhaps TRBD1 (5 bases). Germline values: CDR1 SQVTM, CDR2 ANQGSEA. CDR3 length: 15 amino acids. Deletions cut 3 bases from V and 0 bases from J, with 12 bases between. The CDR3 reads CSVDIRTLAKNIQYF. The DNA for the CDR3 is TGCAGCGTTGATATCCGGACATTAGCCAAAAACATTCAGTACTTC.

The V call is TRBV11-2, the J call TRBJ1-1; no clear D gene. The CDR3 has 15 residues. Germline loops: CDR1 SGHAT, CDR2 FQNNGV. V dropped 5 bases and J dropped 1 base, with 14 bases sitting between them. As DNA, the CDR3 is TGTGCCAGCAGCACCGCCTCGGGCGCGAACACTGAAGCTTTCTTT. Translated, it gives CASSTASGANTEAFF.

The chain couples TRBV20-1 to TRBJ1-4, with D unclear. V was shortened by 5 bases and J by 8 bases, with 9 bases between the two germline ends. CDR1 DFQATT and CDR2 SNEGSKA come from the germline V gene (reference sequence). The CDR3 covers 11 residues. The CDR3 protein is CSAVREEKLFF. In DNA form, the CDR3 reads TGCAGTGCTGTGAGGGAGGAAAAACTGTTTTTT.

The chain links TRBV7-2 to TRBJ1-4, with 7 nucleotides matching TRBD1. This CDR3 region has 14 residues. Unmatched junction bases numbered 4, after V lost 5 bases and J lost 4 bases. From germline, CDR1 is SGHTA and CDR2 FQGNSA. Here the CDR3 reads CASSGDSRNEKLFF. The CDR3 DNA follows: TGTGCCAGCAGCGGGGACAGTCGTAATGAAAAACTGTTTTTT.

This clonotype has more than one count but fewer than ten. The chain combines TRBV4-1 with TRBJ2-3; no firm D call. The germline V gene encodes CDR1 MGHRA and CDR2 YSYEKL. V lost 5 bases and J 3 bases, leaving 9 bases between the germline ends. The CDR3 has 13 amino acids. DNA for the CDR3: TGCGCCAGCAGCAGCGCAAGGACAGATACGCAGTATTTT. The encoded protein is CASSSARTDTQYF.

In this sample, this clonotype turned up a few times. The J gene is TRBJ2-3, the V gene TRBV7-9; D is possibly TRBD2 (6 bases). This CDR3 comprises 15 residues. V lost 5 bases and J lost 3, with 15 bases in between. Looked up from germline, CDR1 is SEHNR and CDR2 is FQNEAQ (reference sequence). The CDR3 region has the DNA TGTGCCAGCAGCCCCGGGAGTCTCTTAACAGATACGCAGTATTTT. Protein sequence: CASSPGSLLTDTQYF. Together with reference TRBV7-9 and TRBJ2-3, the CDR3 gives the full variable domain: DTGVSQNPRHKITKRGQNVTFRCDPISEHNRLYWYRQTLGQGPEFLTYFQNEAQLEKSRLLSDRFSAERPKGSFSTLEIQRTEQGDSAMYLCASSPGSLLTDTQYFGPGTRLTVL.

The J gene is TRBJ2-7, the V gene TRBV6-1, with D maybe TRBD1 (6 bases). The CDR3 has 15 amino acids. V lost 7 bases and J lost 5, with 21 bases in between. Germline CDR1 and CDR2: MNHNS and SASEGT. This chain's CDR3 is CASIKASGHGNEQYF. The CDR3 DNA reads TGTGCCAGCATAAAAGCGTCGGGACACGGGAACGAGCAGTACTTC.

This chain joins TRBV7-9 and TRBJ1-1; a possible D gene is TRBD1 (5 bases). The CDR3 length is 14 residues. Trimming removed 6 bases at V and 3 bases at J, with 14 bases between. Germline CDR1 is SEHNR and CDR2 is FQNEAQ (reference sequence). The CDR3 is CASREGLGDTEAFF. In DNA form, the CDR3 reads TGTGCCAGCAGGGAGGGATTGGGGGACACTGAAGCTTTCTTT.

The chain uses TRBV15 and TRBJ2-6; 11 nucleotides align to TRBD1. The germline V gene encodes CDR1 LNHNV and CDR2 YYDKDF (reference sequence). V lost 3 bases, J lost 2 bases, and 6 bases stayed unmatched. CDR3 length equals 18 residues. In DNA, the CDR3 is TGTGCCACCAGCAGTCCTAAGGGACAGGGGGCTGGGGCCAACGTCCTGACTTTC. Translation gives CATSSPKGQGAGANVLTF.

The gene calls are TRBV20-1 and TRBJ2-3; 8 nucleotides line up with TRBD2. Germline V gene sequence: CDR1 DFQATT, CDR2 SNEGSKA (reference sequence). The CDR3 extends over 12 amino acids. With 6 bases clipped from V and 5 bases from J, the junction kept 4 bases outside the gene matches. DNA for the CDR3: TGCAGTGCGAGAAGCGGGGGAGATACGCAGTATTTT. Translated, it gives CSARSGGDTQYF.

The V gene is TRBV5-1, the J gene TRBJ1-2; 9 nucleotides match TRBD1. Germline CDR1 is SGHRS and CDR2 is YFSETQ. CDR3 length equals 16 residues. Trimming cost V 4 bases and J 3 bases; bases outside gene matches: 10. CDR3 in DNA: TGCGCCAGCAGCCGGGACAGGGTCCCCGACTACTATGGCTACACCTTC. Amino acids: CASSRDRVPDYYGYTF.

The rearrangement uses TRBV20-1 and TRBJ2-7; D is unresolved. The CDR3 contains 11 residues. Trimming cost V 6 bases and J 1 base, with 7 bases left between them. The germline V gene encodes CDR1 DFQATT and CDR2 SNEGSKA (reference sequence). CDR3 region: CSAGKSYEQYF. The CDR3 nucleotides read TGCAGTGCGGGGAAGTCCTACGAGCAGTACTTC.

V usage is TRBV2 and J usage is TRBJ2-5; D is uncertain. Germline V gene lookup returns CDR1 SNHLY and CDR2 FYNNEI. The CDR3 totals 13 residues. Trimming cost V 7 bases and J 5 bases, with 14 bases left between them. CDR3 bases: TGTGCCAGCATACTCTCAAGAATCGAGACCCAGTACTTC. It encodes CASILSRIETQYF.

This chain links TRBV15 with TRBJ2-3; the D gene is possibly TRBD1 (7 bases). V shed 0 bases and J shed 1 base, with 11 bases lying between them. The germline CDR1 and CDR2 sequences are LNHNV and YYDKDF (reference sequence). The CDR3 has 16 residues. The CDR3 DNA reads as TGTGCCACCAGCAGAGAGGGCAGGGGGGGCACAGATACGCAGTATTTT. This codes for CATSREGRGGTDTQYF.

The chain is built from TRBV7-2 and TRBJ2-3; TRBD2 might be the D (6 bases). V was shortened by 4 bases and J by 2 bases, with 16 bases between the two germline ends. This CDR3 comprises 16 residues. Germline CDR1 and CDR2: SGHTA and FQGNSA. This CDR3 reads CASSSFGGDFTDTQYF. CDR3 nucleotides: TGTGCCAGCAGCTCGTTTGGAGGGGACTTCACAGATACGCAGTATTTT. Together with reference TRBV7-2 and TRBJ2-3, the CDR3 gives the full variable domain: GAGVSQSPSNKVTEKGKDVELRCDPISGHTALYWYRQSLGQGLEFLIYFQGNSAPDKSGLPSDRFSAERTGGSVSTLTIQRTQQEDSAVYLCASSSFGGDFTDTQYFGPGTRLTVL.

The gene calls are TRBV12-3 or TRBV12-4 and TRBJ2-7, with a tentative D call TRBD1 (5 bases). CDR3 length: 14 amino acids. V lost 4 bases and J 0 bases, leaving 10 bases between the germline ends. CDR3 protein: CASSWGSSSYEQYF. The CDR3 DNA reads TGTGCCAGCAGTTGGGGCAGCTCCTCCTACGAGCAGTACTTC.

This clonotype was counted a few times. CDR3 region: CSVARGVATGEQYF. The CDR3 DNA reads as TGCAGTGTCGCTAGGGGGGTTGCGACCGGGGAGCAGTACTTC. The rearrangement joins TRBV20-1 to TRBJ2-4, with D perhaps assigned TRBD1 or TRBD2 (6 bases each). CDR3 size: 14 residues. V lost 7 bases and J 13 bases, leaving 26 bases between the germline ends. Germline loops: CDR1 DFQATT, CDR2 SNEGSKA (reference sequence).

The rearrangement joins TRBV3-1 to TRBJ2-1; TRBD1 matches 11 bases. This CDR3 spans 14 amino acids. V gave up 11 bases and J gave up 7 bases; unmatched junction bases: 10. Germline values: CDR1 LGHDT, CDR2 YNNKEL (reference sequence). The CDR3 protein is CAVALGQGGNEQFF. In nucleotides, the CDR3 is TGTGCCGTAGCCTTGGGACAGGGGGGAAATGAGCAGTTCTTC.

At least ten counts were recorded for this clonotype. V usage is TRBV28 and J usage is TRBJ2-6; D uncertain. Germline-derived CDR1 and CDR2 are MDHEN and SYDVKM. The CDR3 has 15 residues. V lost 6 bases and J 0 bases, leaving 9 bases between the germline ends. The DNA of the CDR3 is TGTGCCAGCAGCCCACTCAGCTCTGGGGCCAACGTCCTGACTTTC. It yields the protein CASSPLSSGANVLTF.